This TCR beta chain was retrieved from a study of cytomegalovirus exposure and HLA in healthy donors. Study-wide findings and caveats: Association of a missense DCLRE1C variant with TCR beta V- and J-gene trimming was reported in a later analysis. In all likelihood, a cluster of highly shared sequence variants was a sequencing artifact. Solely CMV serostatus was available to characterize immune exposure.

A multiplex PCR was run with 60 Vbeta primers and 13 Jbeta primers. Authors' methods: In a later analysis, 8.5 million to 14 million of tens of millions of unique beta chains occurred in at least two donors. The table came from immunoSEQ multiplex PCR; TCRdb's copy has only in-frame clones and leaves some out. V, J and clone size were drawn from that table, and D and trimming were deduced from the DNA. The sample carries 140,000 or so clones, approximately 80% recorded once. The count of this clone is one. Its antigen remains unidentified. The V and J ends lost 4 bases and 7 bases, in that order; junction bases with no gene match: 11. This CDR3 spans 14 amino acids. Germline-derived CDR1 and CDR2 are SQVTM and ANQGSEA.

The genes are TRBV29-1 and TRBJ1-2; 8 bases agree with TRBD1. The receptor's source is a female donor in good health and CMV-seronegative. The sequenced material came from PBMCs. The CDR3 here is CSVAAGSGGCGYTF. The CDR3 nucleotides are TGCAGCGTTGCCGCGGGGTCAGGGGGCTGTGGCTACACCTTC.